This record concerns one T cell receptor (beta chain) sequence. Its antigen is unknown. The data belong to a study of monozygotic twins with inflammatory bowel disease. Overall study results and limits: Twins classed as concordant or discordant showed no difference in repertoire similarity, possibly from limited power.

This CDR3 is 16 amino acids long. CDR1 and CDR2 (germline): LGHNA, YSLEER. Each CDR3 protein gets one entry in TCRdb, which reprocessed the 5' RACE reads and gives no DNA. The sample table sets out about 350,000 distinct CDR3 sequences. The gene calls are TRBV4-3 and TRBJ1-4; TCRdb indicates TRBD1, and absent DNA this call remains unverified. The clonotype was recovered from a human donor with ulcerative colitis or Crohn's disease, or a healthy co-twin of an affected twin (not recorded which). Sequenced material: blood. CDR3 amino acids: CASSQDFLGVAEKLFF.